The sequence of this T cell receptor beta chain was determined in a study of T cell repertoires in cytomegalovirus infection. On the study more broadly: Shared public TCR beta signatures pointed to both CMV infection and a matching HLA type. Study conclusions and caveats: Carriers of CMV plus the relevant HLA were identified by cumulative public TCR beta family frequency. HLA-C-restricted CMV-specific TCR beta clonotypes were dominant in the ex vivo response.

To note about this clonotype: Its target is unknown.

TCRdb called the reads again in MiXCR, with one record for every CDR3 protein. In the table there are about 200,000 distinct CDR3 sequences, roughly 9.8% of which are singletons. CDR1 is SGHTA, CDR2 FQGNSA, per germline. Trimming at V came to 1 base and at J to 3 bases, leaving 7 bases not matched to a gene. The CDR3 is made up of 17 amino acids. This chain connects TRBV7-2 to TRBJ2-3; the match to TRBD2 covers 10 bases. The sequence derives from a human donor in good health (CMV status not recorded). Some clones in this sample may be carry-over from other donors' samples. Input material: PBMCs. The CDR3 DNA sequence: TGTGCCAGCAGCTTAGTGTCTAGCGGGGGTACTACAGATACGCAGTATTTT. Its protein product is CASSLVSSGGTTDTQYF.